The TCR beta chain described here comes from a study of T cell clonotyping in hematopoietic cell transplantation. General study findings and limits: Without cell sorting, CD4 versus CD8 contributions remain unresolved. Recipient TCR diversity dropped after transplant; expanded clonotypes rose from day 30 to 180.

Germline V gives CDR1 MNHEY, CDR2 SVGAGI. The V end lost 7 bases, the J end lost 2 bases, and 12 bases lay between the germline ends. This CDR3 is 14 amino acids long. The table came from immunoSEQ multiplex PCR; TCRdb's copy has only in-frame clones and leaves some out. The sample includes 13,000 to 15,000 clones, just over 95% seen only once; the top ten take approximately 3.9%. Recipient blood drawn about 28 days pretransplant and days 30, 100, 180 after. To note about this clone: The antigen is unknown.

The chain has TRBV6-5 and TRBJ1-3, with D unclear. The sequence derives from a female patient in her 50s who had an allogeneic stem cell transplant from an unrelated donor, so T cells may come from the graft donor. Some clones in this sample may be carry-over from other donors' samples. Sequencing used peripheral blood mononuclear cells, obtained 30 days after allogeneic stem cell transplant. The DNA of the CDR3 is TGTGCCAGCACCTCCACGTTAACTGGAAACACCATATATTTT. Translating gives CASTSTLTGNTIYF.